The sequence of this TCR beta chain was determined in a study of shared clonotypes between healthy human individuals. Genomic DNA from each subset was divided evenly over several immunoSEQ plates. Original methodology: In the immunoSEQ data, sequences were junction-only and lacked quality scores, so filtering differed. Clones were read by immunoSEQ multiplex PCR, and TCRdb kept only the in-frame ones, dropping some. The DNA gave D and trimming, while V, J and clone size come from that table. Among 450,000 or so clones listed, 70% to 80% were seen once. The sample taken for sequencing was PBMCs. The source is a woman between 40 and 50 years old in good health. Some clones in this sample may be carry-over from other donors' samples.

CDR3 DNA sequence: TGCAGCGTTGAATACGGGACTAGCGGGAATGAGCAGTTCTTC. Translation gives CSVEYGTSGNEQFF. The genes are TRBV29-1 and TRBJ2-1, with 12 bases lining up with TRBD2. Germline V CDR1 and CDR2: SQVTM, ANQGSEA. The trim removed 2 bases at V and 7 bases at J, leaving 3 bases unmatched. This CDR3 has 14 amino acids.